The 9 T cell receptor beta chains given below trace back to one sample, sequenced in a study of neurological immune-mediated disorders. A single record per CDR3 protein comes from TCRdb applying MiXCR to the 5' RACE reads. The table records tens of thousands of distinct CDR3 sequences, 17% of them present only once. The sequenced sample consisted of PBMCs. The receptors shown here come from a middle-aged woman in good health.

In this sample, this clonotype turned up many times. The gene calls are TRBV27 and TRBJ2-2, with D possibly called TRBD1 or TRBD2 (5 bases each). The V and J ends lost 5 bases and 2 bases respectively, with 9 bases between them. CDR1 and CDR2 (germline): MNHEY, SMNVEV (reference sequence). The CDR3 spans 14 residues. The CDR3 DNA reads TGTGCCAGCAGTCAGGGAGTTAACACCGGGGAGCTGTTTTTT. Its translation is CASSQGVNTGELFF.

There are many counts of this clonotype. This chain joins TRBV7-2 and TRBJ2-5; 10 bases are a match to TRBD1. This CDR3 contains 14 residues. From germline, CDR1 is SGHTA and CDR2 FQGNSA. Trimming removed 4 bases from V and 4 bases from J; junction bases left unmatched: 3. The CDR3 protein is CASSWDRGAETQYF. The CDR3 nucleotides are TGTGCCAGCAGCTGGGACAGGGGCGCAGAGACCCAGTACTTC.

This clonotype has at least ten counts. This chain uses TRBV12-3 or TRBV12-4 with TRBJ2-1; the match to TRBD2 covers 8 bases. The CDR3 loop spans 15 amino acids. The trim removed 2 bases at V and 7 bases at J, leaving 7 bases unmatched. The CDR3 region has the DNA TGTGCCAGCAGTTTACTCGCGGGGGGTGGTAATGAGCAGTTCTTC. Its protein is CASSLLAGGGNEQFF.

The sample holds many counts of this clonotype. V usage is TRBV20-1 and J usage is TRBJ2-3; D gene unclear. The V end lost 1 base, the J end lost 6 bases, and 23 bases lay between the germline ends. Germline V gene data show CDR1 as DFQATT and CDR2 as SNEGSKA (reference sequence). CDR3 length: 17 amino acids. CDR3 loop: CSARALGETRTLDTQYF. DNA of the CDR3: TGCAGTGCTAGAGCGCTGGGCGAGACCCGAACATTGGATACGCAGTATTTT.

This clonotype was recorded at least ten times. V usage is TRBV6-2 or TRBV6-3 and J usage is TRBJ2-5; D unresolved. The CDR3 extends over 13 amino acids. V lost 4 bases and J lost 5, with 11 bases in between. CDR1 MNHEY and CDR2 SVGEGT come from the germline V gene. The CDR3 DNA sequence: TGTGCCAGCAGTTCCCGGATCGGGGAGACCCAGTACTTC. This translates into CASSSRIGETQYF.

At least ten counts were recorded for this clonotype. J is TRBJ2-1 and V is TRBV5-1; D is unresolved. Germline V CDR1 and CDR2: SGHRS, YFSETQ. Trimming cost V 7 bases and J 1 base, with 9 bases left between them. The CDR3 is made up of 13 amino acids. CDR3 protein: CASRADSYNEQFF. The CDR3 coding sequence is TGCGCCAGCCGGGCTGATTCCTACAATGAGCAGTTCTTC.

The chain employs TRBV12-3 or TRBV12-4 and TRBJ2-1, with TRBD2 identical over 9 bases. The CDR3 has 14 residues. The V and J ends lost 7 bases and 4 bases, in that order; junction bases with no gene match: 5. The CDR3 loop is CASTAGGEYNEQFF. The CDR3 DNA reads TGTGCCAGCACCGCGGGGGGGGAGTACAATGAGCAGTTCTTC.

This clonotype was counted at least ten times. V and J are TRBV7-6 and TRBJ1-3; TRBD1 matches 7 bases. Germline V lookup: CDR1 SGHVS, CDR2 FNYEAQ. Germline trimming cut 5 bases from V and 4 bases from J; bases unmatched to any gene: 5. The CDR3 is 14 residues long. CDR3: CASSRRDRGNTIYF. CDR3 DNA: TGTGCCAGCAGCCGCCGGGACAGAGGAAACACCATATATTTT.

This clonotype was found many times. The chain combines TRBV20-1 with TRBJ2-7; 8 nucleotides agree with TRBD2. This CDR3 is 15 amino acids long. The V and J ends lost 0 bases and 6 bases, in that order; junction bases with no gene match: 10. The germline CDR1 and CDR2 sequences are DFQATT and SNEGSKA (reference sequence). CDR3 residues: CSARDRGGLASEQYV. DNA of the CDR3: TGCAGTGCTAGAGATCGTGGAGGACTAGCCTCCGAGCAGTACGTC.